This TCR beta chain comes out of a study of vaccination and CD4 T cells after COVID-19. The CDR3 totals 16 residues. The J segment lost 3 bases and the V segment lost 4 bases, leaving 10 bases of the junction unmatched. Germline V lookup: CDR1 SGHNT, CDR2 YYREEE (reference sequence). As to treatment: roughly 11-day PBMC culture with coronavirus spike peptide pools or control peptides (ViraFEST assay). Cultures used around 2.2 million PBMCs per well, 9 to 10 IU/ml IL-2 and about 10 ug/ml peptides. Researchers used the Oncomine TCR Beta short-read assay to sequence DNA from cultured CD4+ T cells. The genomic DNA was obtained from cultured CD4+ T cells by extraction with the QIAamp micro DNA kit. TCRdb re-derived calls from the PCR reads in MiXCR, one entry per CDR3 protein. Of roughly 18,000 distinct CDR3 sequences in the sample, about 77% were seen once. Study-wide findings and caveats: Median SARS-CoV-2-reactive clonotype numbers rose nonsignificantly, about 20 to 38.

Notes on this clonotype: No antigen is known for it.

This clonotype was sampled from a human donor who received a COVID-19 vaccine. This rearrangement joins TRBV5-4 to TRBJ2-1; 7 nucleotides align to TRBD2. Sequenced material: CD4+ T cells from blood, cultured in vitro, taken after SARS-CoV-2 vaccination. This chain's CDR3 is CASSRPPSGNYNEQFF. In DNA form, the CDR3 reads TGTGCCAGCAGCCGACCGCCTAGCGGAAACTACAATGAGCAGTTCTTC.